This T cell receptor beta chain came from a study of blood T cell repertoires in COVID-19. Germline trimming cut 0 bases from V and 3 bases from J; bases unmatched to any gene: 10. Germline-derived CDR1 and CDR2 are LGHDT and YNNKEL (reference sequence). This CDR3 has 18 amino acids. Repertoires were generated with immunoSEQ multiplex PCR, while TCRdb's copy carries only in-frame clones and drops some. The sample contains about 190,000 clones, approximately 79% of which appear only once. This clone occurred once. The sample consisted of peripheral blood. The receptor was derived from a man younger than 45 with active or convalescent COVID-19. The J gene is TRBJ2-4, the V gene TRBV3-1 (or the pseudogene TRBV3-2); 8 nucleotides agree with TRBD2. CDR3 sequence (DNA): TGTGCCAGCAGCCAAGATTCCGGAAGCGGGAGTAACAAAAACATTCAGTACTTC. Translated, it gives CASSQDSGSGSNKNIQYF.